The clone carrying this T cell receptor beta chain occurred a few times. Time point: patch test 1, 2 weeks after DPC sensitization. Treatment indicated: therapeutic diphenylcyclopropenone sensitization with weekly scalp DPC. V was pared by 0 bases and J by 2 bases, with 12 bases between. This CDR3 has 16 residues. Germline V gene sequence: CDR1 LGHNA, CDR2 YSLEER. These data belong to a study of human T cells and chemical hapten exposure. Looking at the study overall: During the roughly 24-week study period, patients had diphenylcyclopropenone applied to the scalp every week.

The study used a library that attached unique molecular identifiers to individual cDNA molecules. MiXCR, applied by TCRdb to the RACE reads, yields one record per CDR3 protein. The sample carries fewer than 150,000 distinct CDR3 sequences, approximately 14% recorded once. The rearrangement uses TRBV4-3 and TRBJ2-3; no reliable D call. Specimen: whole blood, collected in connection with sensitization to the hapten diphenylcyclopropenone (DPC). This receptor was identified in a young man with alopecia areata. Some clones in this sample may be carry-over from other donors' samples. CDR3 coding DNA: TGCGCCAGCAGCCAAGACTTCGGATCACACACAGATACGCAGTATTTT. Translation: CASSQDFGSHTDTQYF.